This is a list of T cell receptor beta chains from one sample in a study of a mutant IDH1 vaccine in newly diagnosed glioma. Which antigens these TCRs recognize remains unknown. Generated by immunoSEQ multiplex PCR, the TCRdb table keeps only in-frame clones and is missing some. Of fewer than 45,000 clones in the sample, over 80% were seen once. The sequencing used PBMCs, collected from a glioma patient whose treatment included an IDH1 peptide vaccine. These receptors all come from a man aged 35 to 55 with glioma. The CDR3 runs from the conserved cysteine through the conserved F or W.

TRBJ1-3,TRBV12-5,CASGLGQSSGNTIYF
TRBJ2-5,TRBV5-1,CASSLGTGGGQETQYF
TRBJ2-7,TRBV6-5,CASAFRDSAYEQYF
TRBJ1-2,TRBV6-1,CASSVGGAHTNYGYTF
TRBJ1-1,TRBV5-6,CASRLPGQANTEAFF
TRBJ1-5,TRBV27,CASSLWGSNQPQHF
TRBJ2-2,TRBV6-5,CASRDFNTGELFF
TRBJ1-1,TRBV2,CASSAYTEAFF
TRBJ2-7,TRBV19,CASSSQTAPYEQYF
TRBJ2-1,TRBV6-5,CASTPVDRYNEQFF
TRBJ1-1,TRBV5-5,CASSGGGYTEAFF
TRBJ2-1,TRBV6-5,CASSLSGRAYNEQFF
TRBJ1-4,TRBV29-1,CSARSRGRGEKLFF
TRBJ1-1,TRBV6-1,CASSETNWAEAFF
TRBJ2-7,TRBV19,CASSTASGPYEQYF
TRBJ1-1,TRBV29-1,CSVGDGFLGMNTEAFF
TRBJ2-7,TRBV7-2,CASRDSASSYEQYF
TRBJ1-4,TRBV7-9,CASSLDGTATNEKLFF
TRBJ1-5,TRBV5-4,CASSLGNSNQPQHF
TRBJ1-2,TRBV5-3,CARSHQGHYGYTF
TRBJ2-3,TRBV11-2,CASSLDGKYDTQYF
TRBJ2-1,TRBV18,CASSPPEEYNEQFF
TRBJ2-3,TRBV13,CASSGPALKGDTQYF
TRBJ1-4,TRBV9,CASSRQTGYNEKLFF
TRBJ2-1,TRBV9,CASSNTSGSYNEQFF
TRBJ1-2,TRBV4-2,CASSQDRGVYGYTF
TRBJ1-5,TRBV6-1,CASSLSRGSNQPQHF
TRBJ1-1,TRBV6-1,CASRAWGNTEAFF
TRBJ2-1,TRBV30,CAWSVGQLKDREGREHGQFF
TRBJ2-3,TRBV6-6,CASNGLAGGADTQYF
TRBJ1-4,TRBV6-1,CASRKDSEKLFF
TRBJ2-7,TRBV5-1,CASSFATGNTEQYF
TRBJ2-1,TRBV12-5,CASGLSSLAGMYNEQFF
TRBJ1-4,TRBV7-8,CASSFILTGTGNEKLFF
TRBJ1-5,TRBV18,CASSPPGQAYQPQHF
TRBJ2-3,TRBV9,CASSVESGRSTDTQYF
TRBJ1-1,TRBV7-9,CASSEQGYAFF
TRBJ1-4,TRBV4-1,CASSQDRGPRYQQGKLFF